The 17 T cell receptor beta chains below come from one sample, sequenced in a study of early T cells in non-severe SARS-CoV-2 infection. Each CDR3 protein gets one entry after TCRdb re-called the 5' RACE reads with MiXCR. The sample consists of tens of thousands of distinct CDR3 sequences, approximately 11% of them appearing once. The sample was whole blood, taken at baseline. These receptors came from an adult who was a healthcare worker with PCR-confirmed SARS-CoV-2 infection or an uninfected control (not recorded which).

This clonotype was counted a few times. The chain joins TRBV20-1 to TRBJ1-2, with D perhaps matching TRBD1 (6 bases). The CDR3 spans 13 residues. Germline V gene lookup returns CDR1 DFQATT and CDR2 SNEGSKA (reference sequence). V was shortened by 3 bases and J by 6 bases, with 14 bases between the two germline ends. CDR3 in amino acids: CSARIQGRDGYTF. DNA for the CDR3: TGCAGTGCTAGGATTCAGGGGAGGGATGGCTACACCTTC.

V and J are TRBV7-9 and TRBJ2-1; 10 nucleotides line up with TRBD1. The junction had 10 bases not matched to a gene; V was cut back by 5 bases and J by 9 bases. The CDR3 sequence is 15 residues long. Germline CDR1 SEHNR, CDR2 FQNEAQ (reference sequence). CDR3 in amino acids: CASSPRGTGVGEQFF. The CDR3 nucleotides are TGTGCCAGCAGCCCACGGGGGACAGGGGTTGGTGAGCAGTTCTTC.

The V gene is TRBV28, the J gene TRBJ2-1; 7 bases match TRBD2. Germline CDR1 is MDHEN and CDR2 is SYDVKM. The CDR3 is 15 residues long. Unmatched junction bases numbered 10, after V lost 2 bases and J lost 9 bases. CDR3 amino acids: CASSLAGEPFAEQFF. In DNA, the CDR3 is TGTGCCAGCAGTTTAGCGGGAGAACCTTTCGCTGAGCAGTTCTTC.

This clonotype was recorded many times. The J gene is TRBJ2-2, the V gene TRBV11-2; possible D gene TRBD1, 6 bases. The CDR3 loop spans 14 amino acids. Trimming removed 5 bases from V and 4 bases from J, with 11 bases in between. Germline V gives CDR1 SGHAT, CDR2 FQNNGV. CDR3: CASSVQTGTGELFF. The CDR3, as DNA: TGTGCCAGCAGCGTGCAGACAGGCACCGGGGAGCTGTTTTTT.

In its sample, this clonotype was seen many times. V gene TRBV7-8 combines with J gene TRBJ1-4; a possible D gene is TRBD1 (5 bases). CDR3 length: 17 amino acids. CDR1 and CDR2 from the germline V gene are SGHVS and FQNEAQ. Trimming cost V 1 base and J 3 bases, with 15 bases left between them. CDR3 amino acids: CASSLEGREVPNEKLFF. DNA of the CDR3: TGTGCCAGCAGCTTAGAGGGCAGGGAGGTACCTAATGAAAAACTGTTTTTT.

The chain combines TRBV6-5 with TRBJ1-5; D uncertain. V shed 6 bases and J shed 7 bases, with 19 bases lying between them. Germline V gives CDR1 MNHEY, CDR2 SVGAGI. CDR3 length equals 15 residues. The CDR3 DNA reads as TGTGCCAGCAGACCTTTTGGGAGGAGTAGCCAGCCCCAGCATTTT. It codes for CASRPFGRSSQPQHF.

This clonotype has at least ten counts. This chain joins TRBV7-8 and TRBJ1-3; maybe TRBD1 (6 bases). CDR1 SGHVS and CDR2 FQNEAQ come from the germline V gene. This CDR3 spans 14 amino acids. With 8 bases removed from V and 0 bases from J, the gap between germline ends came to 11 bases. The CDR3 nucleotides read TGTGCCAGCGGGGGGCCAAGCTCTGGAAACACCATATATTTT. Its protein product is CASGGPSSGNTIYF.

This clonotype was counted many times. J is TRBJ2-7 and V is TRBV18; D ambiguous. Germline-derived CDR1 and CDR2 are KGHSH and LQKENI. The CDR3 has 14 amino acids. V dropped 0 bases and J dropped 7 bases, with 13 bases sitting between them. For the CDR3, the DNA is TGTGCCAGCTCACCACCGTCTAGGGCCTGGGAGCAGTACTTC. Its protein is CASSPPSRAWEQYF.

V gene TRBV12-3 or TRBV12-4 combines with J gene TRBJ2-7; D is unclear. Trimming removed 2 bases from V and 3 bases from J, with 8 bases in between. The length of the CDR3 is 13 residues. The CDR3 nucleotides read TGTGCCAGCAGTTTACAGTCGGGCTACGAGCAGTACTTC. It specifies CASSLQSGYEQYF.

This clonotype was counted many times. The chain carries TRBV6-2 or TRBV6-3 and TRBJ2-7; 7 bases match TRBD2. The V gene's germline CDR1 is MNHEY and CDR2 SVGEGT. CDR3 length equals 15 residues. V lost 8 bases, J lost 3 bases, and 13 bases stayed unmatched. The CDR3 DNA sequence: TGTGCCAGCCGGGGCCCTAGCGGATCCGACTACGAGCAGTACTTC. The encoded protein is CASRGPSGSDYEQYF.

This clonotype showed up many times. The chain links TRBV6-2 or TRBV6-3 to TRBJ2-7, with TRBD1 identical over 8 bases. Trimming cost V 4 bases and J 2 bases; bases outside gene matches: 7. This CDR3 comprises 15 residues. In germline, CDR1 is MNHEY, CDR2 SVGEGT. The CDR3 DNA is TGTGCCAGCAGTTTCTTGGACAGGGCCACCTACGAGCAGTACTTC. Its translation: CASSFLDRATYEQYF.

This clonotype was detected ten times or more. The gene calls are TRBV11-2 and TRBJ2-7, with 8 bases identical to TRBD1. The J segment lost 3 bases and the V segment lost 5 bases, leaving 6 bases of the junction unmatched. The CDR3 totals 14 residues. The germline V gene encodes CDR1 SGHAT and CDR2 FQNNGV. The CDR3 DNA sequence: TGTGCCAGCAGCCGACGGACAGGGTACTACGAGCAGTACTTC. Protein sequence: CASSRRTGYYEQYF.

This clonotype was seen ten or more times. The V gene is TRBV27, the J gene TRBJ2-5; unclear D gene. The germline gives CDR1 MNHEY, CDR2 SMNVEV (reference sequence). The CDR3 has 12 residues. Trimming shortened V by 10 bases and J by 2 bases, and 11 bases separated the two germline ends. The CDR3 DNA sequence: TGTGCCACCCGGCTGGGACAAGAGACCCAGTACTTC. Amino acid sequence: CATRLGQETQYF.

The rearrangement links TRBV30 to TRBJ2-1, with D unclear. This CDR3 region has 13 residues. CDR1 and CDR2 from the germline V gene are GTSNPN and SVGIG (reference sequence). The V and J ends lost 4 bases and 10 bases respectively, with 17 bases between them. This chain's CDR3 is CAWTSQHLGEQFF. CDR3 nucleotides: TGTGCCTGGACCTCCCAACACCTCGGGGAGCAGTTCTTC.

This clonotype was counted between two and nine times. The V and J genes are TRBV12-5 and TRBJ1-3; D is unresolved. The CDR3 spans 13 residues. The V end lost 5 bases, the J end lost 3 bases, and 8 bases lay between the germline ends. From germline, CDR1 is LGHNT and CDR2 FRNRAP. The CDR3 sequence: CASGVSSGNTIYF. CDR3 nucleotides: TGTGCTAGTGGTGTCTCAAGTGGAAACACCATATATTTT.

This clonotype was observed at least ten times. The V and J genes are TRBV7-8 and TRBJ1-4; D might be TRBD1 (5 bases). The CDR3 sequence is 15 residues long. The germline V and J ends were trimmed by 1 base and 5 bases, with 11 bases remaining between them. The germline gives CDR1 SGHVS, CDR2 FQNEAQ. In nucleotides, the CDR3 is TGTGCCAGCAGCTTAGTTTCAGGGTGGAATGAAAAACTGTTTTTT. Its protein is CASSLVSGWNEKLFF. The whole variable domain, filled in from reference TRBV7-8 and TRBJ1-4, reads GAGVSQSPRYKVAKRGQDVALRCDPISGHVSLFWYQQALGQGPEFLTYFQNEAQLDKSGLPSDRFFAERPEGSVSTLKIQRTQQEDSAVYLCASSLVSGWNEKLFFGSGTQLSVL.

The chain has TRBV2 and TRBJ2-7; TRBD1 aligns across 8 bases. With V trimmed by 5 bases and J by 6 bases, 6 bases remained unmatched. The germline V gene encodes CDR1 SNHLY and CDR2 FYNNEI. The CDR3 is 13 residues long. CDR3 coding DNA: TGTGCCAGCAGTTCAGGGGGCGAAATCGAGCAGTACTTC. Translation gives CASSSGGEIEQYF.